The source of this T cell receptor (beta chain) is a study of OX40 agonist ivuxolimab in advanced cancers. For the study at large: At doses from 0.01 to 10 mg/kg, patients were given intravenous ivuxolimab every 2 weeks.

Sequencing used immunoSEQ multiplex PCR; TCRdb keeps in-frame clones, though not all of them. The sample lists approximately 70,000 clones, approximately 78% occurring once. V trimming: 0 bases; J trimming: 6 bases; junction bases outside the gene matches: 9. Germline V gene lookup returns CDR1 GTSNPN and CDR2 SVGIG (reference sequence). The CDR3 is made up of 17 amino acids. Baseline was the first blood sampling point, followed by cycle 4 day 1 and cycle 7 day 1. The specimen was CD4+ or CD8+ T cells sorted from blood, collected in a trial of the OX40 agonist ivuxolimab. J is TRBJ2-7 and V is TRBV30; 15 positions match TRBD2. The clonotype comes from an adult with an advanced solid tumor such as melanoma, head and neck, liver or kidney cancer. The DNA for the CDR3 is TGTGCCTGGAGTGTACGGGGGACTAGCGGGGGGACCTCCGAGCAGTACTTC. Translation: CAWSVRGTSGGTSEQYF.